This TCR beta chain was obtained from a study of blood T cell repertoires in COVID-19. Background on the study: Collection of acute and convalescent COVID-19 samples took place in the United States, Italy and Spain. Nucleic acid was either cDNA or gDNA, and it came from T cells, B-cell-depleted T cells, or PBMCs.

Germline CDR1 is SGHNT and CDR2 is YYREEE (reference sequence). V lost 0 bases and J 0 bases, leaving 13 bases between the germline ends. CDR3 length: 16 residues. Per the study methods: The authors estimated nucleated cell counts from reference gene primer amplification. TCRdb keeps only in-frame clones here, not all; method: immunoSEQ multiplex PCR. V and J calls and clone size are given by that table; D and trimming were obtained from the DNA. Among a few hundred thousand clones listed, about four fifths were seen once. The rearrangement joins TRBV5-4 to TRBJ2-7; possibly TRBD1 for D (6 bases). The TCR was taken from a man between 45 and 60 years old with active or convalescent COVID-19. The sequenced sample consisted of peripheral blood. The CDR3 nucleotides are TGTGCCAGCAGCTTGGCCCAAGGACAGCCCTCCTACGAGCAGTACTTC. Protein: CASSLAQGQPSYEQYF.